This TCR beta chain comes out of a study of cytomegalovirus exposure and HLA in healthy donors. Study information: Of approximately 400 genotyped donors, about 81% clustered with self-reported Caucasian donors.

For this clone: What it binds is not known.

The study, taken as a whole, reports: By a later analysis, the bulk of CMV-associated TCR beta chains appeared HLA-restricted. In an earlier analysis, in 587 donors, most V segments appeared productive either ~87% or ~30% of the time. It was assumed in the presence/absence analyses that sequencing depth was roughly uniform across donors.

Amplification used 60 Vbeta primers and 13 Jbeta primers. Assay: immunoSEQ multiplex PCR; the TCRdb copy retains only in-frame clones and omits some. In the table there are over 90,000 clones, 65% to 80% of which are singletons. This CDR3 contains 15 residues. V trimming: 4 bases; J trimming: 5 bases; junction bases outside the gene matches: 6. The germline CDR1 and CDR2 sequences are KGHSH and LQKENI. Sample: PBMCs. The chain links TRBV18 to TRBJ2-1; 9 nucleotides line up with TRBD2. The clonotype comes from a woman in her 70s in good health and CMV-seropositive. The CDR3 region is CASSLSGSPDNEQFF. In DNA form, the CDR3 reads TGTGCCAGCTCACTTAGCGGGAGCCCTGACAATGAGCAGTTCTTC.